Sequencing of this TCR beta chain was carried out in a study of OX40 agonist ivuxolimab in advanced cancers. Study findings and constraints: In CD8+ T cells, expanded clones were on average more numerous than in CD4+. Antigens targeted by the expanded peripheral T cells were not determined. A proportion of nonresponders additionally exhibited low normalized T-cell clonal expansion.

Patients with autoimmune history or systemic immunosuppression were excluded. This table comes from immunoSEQ multiplex PCR, and its TCRdb copy is limited to in-frame clones, with some not included. The profile shows almost 90,000 clones, roughly 93% of them singletons. CDR1 and CDR2 from the germline V gene are SGDLS and YYNGEE. CDR3 length equals 13 residues. V lost 3 bases to trimming and J lost 5 bases; unmatched junction nucleotides: 2. As to this clone: Its antigen remains unidentified.

The input for sequencing was CD4+ or CD8+ T cells sorted from blood, taken in a trial of the OX40 agonist ivuxolimab. This rearrangement joins TRBV9 to TRBJ2-7, with 10 bases identical to TRBD2. The clonotype originates from an adult with an advanced solid tumor such as melanoma, head and neck, liver or kidney cancer. As DNA, the CDR3 is TGTGCCAGCAGCGAGCGGGGGGGCAACGAGCAGTACTTC. It yields the protein CASSERGGNEQYF.